The text below deals with one T cell receptor (beta chain). The target antigen is unknown. This sample is part of a study of T cell responses to AZD1222 COVID-19 vaccine. As for the study in general: It was second doses at about 4 or about 12 weeks that were pooled. Study-level findings and limits: Baseline seropositivity occurred in only a handful of AZD1222 recipients.

Clones were read by immunoSEQ multiplex PCR, and TCRdb kept only the in-frame ones, dropping some. The data contain about 130,000 clones, around 85% of them singletons. V was pared by 5 bases and J by 1 base, with 10 bases between. CDR3 length: 14 amino acids. Germline V CDR1 and CDR2: SGDLS, YYNGEE. The chain couples TRBV9 to TRBJ1-5; D is perhaps TRBD1 (5 bases). The sequence was collected from an adult in good health. This specimen was peripheral blood, taken on day 0 of AZD1222 vaccination. DNA of the CDR3: TGTGCCAGCAGTGGGGGTTTCAGCAATCAGCCCCAGCATTTT. Translated, it gives CASSGGFSNQPQHF. Drawing the rest from reference TRBV9 and TRBJ1-5, the complete variable domain is DSGVTQTPKHLITATGQRVTLRCSPRSGDLSVYWYQQSLDQGLQFLIQYYNGEERAKGNILERFSAQQFPDLHSELNLSSLELGDSALYFCASSGGFSNQPQHFGDGTRLSIL.